The rows below give T cell receptor beta chains drawn from one sample of a study of T-cell reconstitution after alpha-beta-depleted transplantation in children. Using its own MiXCR run on the PCR reads, TCRdb lists one record per CDR3 protein. The sample holds a few hundred thousand distinct CDR3 sequences; roughly 21% are singletons and the top ten take less than 4.5%. The sample consisted of PBMCs from the stem cell graft donor, taken from the stem cell graft. These receptors originate from a human donor who donated a stem cell graft to a child with acute myeloid leukemia. Each CDR3 is given with its conserved first and last residue.

TRBJ2-7 | TRBV20-1 | 14 | CSASYGLAVYEQYF
TRBJ2-7 | TRBV12-3/TRBV12-4 | 15 | CASSLLGSRSYEQYF
TRBJ2-5 | TRBV6-1 | 16 | CASTTLAGALQETQYF
TRBJ1-5 | TRBV29-1 | 15 | CSAKGTGDGNQPQHF
TRBJ2-1 | TRBV11-3 | 14 | CASSFGAEYNEQFF
TRBJ1-3 | TRBV13 | 14 | CASSLAGVGNTIYF
TRBJ2-7 | TRBV5-5 | 15 | CASSLTQGIAYEQYF
TRBJ2-3 | TRBV12-3/TRBV12-4 | 14 | CASTAVREPDTQYF
TRBJ2-7 | TRBV9 | 15 | CASSVGPGRTNEQYF
TRBJ1-2 | TRBV15 | 12 | CATSRDRRGYTF
TRBJ2-7 | TRBV6-5 | 16 | CASSSLSGGHSYEQYF
TRBJ1-1 | TRBV20-1 | 18 | CSARDSRTGSLGNTEAFF
TRBJ2-1 | TRBV12-3/TRBV12-4 | 15 | CASSRSASSYNEQFF
TRBJ2-2 | TRBV9 | 15 | CASSVQTGSAGELFF
TRBJ2-3 | TRBV6-2/TRBV6-3 | 13 | CASAWEGTDTQYF
TRBJ2-3 | TRBV7-6 | 15 | CASSPRGPPTDTQYF
TRBJ1-1 | TRBV29-1 | 15 | CSVERGDRLNTEAFF
TRBJ2-7 | TRBV12-3/TRBV12-4 | 12 | CASTRDGYEQYF
TRBJ1-1 | TRBV24-1 | 14 | CATRGRTGYTEAFF
TRBJ1-1 | TRBV20-1 | 14 | CSASARQGKMIAFF
TRBJ2-1 | TRBV2 | 15 | CASSEGAATYNEQFF
TRBJ1-1 | TRBV20-1 | 11 | CSARGPTEAFF
TRBJ2-3 | TRBV7-3 | 22 | CASSLKRAGRAVGAPSTDTQYF
TRBJ2-7 | TRBV10-3 | 13 | CAISREATYEQYF
TRBJ2-3 | TRBV12-3/TRBV12-4 | 15 | CASTPRDRSTDTQYF
TRBJ2-2 | TRBV11-3 | 15 | CASSHRDIHTGELFF
TRBJ1-1 | TRBV9 | 15 | CASSVGMGGTTEAFF
TRBJ1-3 | TRBV7-9 | 12 | CASSLDREDLYF
TRBJ2-1 | TRBV7-2 | 16 | CASSHSLGTGGLEQFF
TRBJ2-4 | TRBV20-1 | 16 | CSARDHKAPKGNIQYF
TRBJ2-2 | TRBV10-3 | 12 | CAISVGTGELFF
TRBJ2-7 | TRBV15 | 19 | CATSRGRVAGKLGHYEQYF
TRBJ2-5 | TRBV29-1 | 13 | CSVEDAPVGTQYF
TRBJ1-4 | TRBV15 | 15 | CATSRIRGPNEKLFF
TRBJ2-5 | TRBV5-1 | 14 | CASSLGLDVETQYF
TRBJ1-6 | TRBV12-3/TRBV12-4 | 14 | CASSFEGGNSPLHF
TRBJ2-4 | TRBV12-3/TRBV12-4 | 15 | CASSGLAGGKNIQYF